Described below is a single TCR beta chain sequence and its context. The antigen is not known. This sample is drawn from a study of shared clonotypes between healthy human individuals. About the study: Samples came from a couple of female and a few male donors aged 18 to 49.

V was clipped by 8 bases and J by 4 bases, with 9 bases between them. CDR1 is SNHLY, CDR2 FYNNEI, per germline. The CDR3 is 12 residues long. Sorted-subset replicate PCR reactions were performed with about 190 ng DNA, corresponding to roughly 27,000 T cell genomes. In the source study's methods: Sequence data from immunoSEQ were junction-only and lacked quality scores; consequently, filtering differed. Measured with immunoSEQ multiplex PCR; TCRdb has only the in-frame clones, and not every one. For V, J and clone size, that table is used; D and trimming come from the DNA. Counted here are 110,000 or so clones, 68% occurring once; the ten biggest clones make up around 25%. General observations from the study: Non-shared clonotypes had lower generation probabilities than those shared by all four donors.

The V call is TRBV2, the J call TRBJ1-5; D is uncertain. The specimen was memory CD8+ T cells sorted from blood. Specified subset: CD45RO+ cells pooled with CCR7-negative TemRA cells. The clonotype was recovered from a woman in her twenties or thirties in good health. CDR3: CASGSRNQPQHF. Here the CDR3 DNA reads TGTGCCAGCGGGAGCAGGAATCAGCCCCAGCATTTT.